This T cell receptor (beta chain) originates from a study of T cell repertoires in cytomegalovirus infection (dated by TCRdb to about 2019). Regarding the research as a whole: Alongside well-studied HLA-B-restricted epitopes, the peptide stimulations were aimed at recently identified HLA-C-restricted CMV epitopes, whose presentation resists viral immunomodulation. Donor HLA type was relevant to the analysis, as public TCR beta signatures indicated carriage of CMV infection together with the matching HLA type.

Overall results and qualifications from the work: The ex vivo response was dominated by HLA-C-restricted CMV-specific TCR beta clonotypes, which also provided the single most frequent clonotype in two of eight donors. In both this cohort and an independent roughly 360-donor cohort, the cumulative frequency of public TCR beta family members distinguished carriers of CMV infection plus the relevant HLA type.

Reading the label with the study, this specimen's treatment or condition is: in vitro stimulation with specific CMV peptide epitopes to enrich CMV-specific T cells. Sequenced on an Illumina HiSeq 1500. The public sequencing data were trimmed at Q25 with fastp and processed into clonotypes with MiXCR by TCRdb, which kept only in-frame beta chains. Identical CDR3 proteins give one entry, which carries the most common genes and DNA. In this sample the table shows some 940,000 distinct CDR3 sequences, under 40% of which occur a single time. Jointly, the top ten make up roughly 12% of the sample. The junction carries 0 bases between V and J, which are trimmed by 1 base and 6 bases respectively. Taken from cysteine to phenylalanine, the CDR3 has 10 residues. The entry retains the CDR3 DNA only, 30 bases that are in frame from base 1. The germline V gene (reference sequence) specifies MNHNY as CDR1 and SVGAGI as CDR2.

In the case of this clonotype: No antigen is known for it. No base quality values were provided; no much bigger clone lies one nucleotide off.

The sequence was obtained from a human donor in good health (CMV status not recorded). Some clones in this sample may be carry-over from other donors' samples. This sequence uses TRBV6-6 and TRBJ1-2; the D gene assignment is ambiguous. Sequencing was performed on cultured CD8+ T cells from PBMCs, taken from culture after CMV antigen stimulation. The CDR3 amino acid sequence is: CASSYYGYTF. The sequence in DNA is TGTGCCAGCAGTTACTATGGCTACACCTTC.